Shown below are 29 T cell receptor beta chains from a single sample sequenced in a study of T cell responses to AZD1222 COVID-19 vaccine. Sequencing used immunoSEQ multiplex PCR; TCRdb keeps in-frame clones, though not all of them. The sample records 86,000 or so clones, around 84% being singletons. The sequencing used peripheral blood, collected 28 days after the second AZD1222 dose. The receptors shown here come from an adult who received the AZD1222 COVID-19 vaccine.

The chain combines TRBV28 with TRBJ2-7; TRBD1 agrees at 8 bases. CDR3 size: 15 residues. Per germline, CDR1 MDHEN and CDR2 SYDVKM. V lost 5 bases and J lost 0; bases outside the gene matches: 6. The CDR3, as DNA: TGTGCCAGCAGTGGGACAGGATCTCTCTCCTACGAGCAGTACTTC. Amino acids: CASSGTGSLSYEQYF.

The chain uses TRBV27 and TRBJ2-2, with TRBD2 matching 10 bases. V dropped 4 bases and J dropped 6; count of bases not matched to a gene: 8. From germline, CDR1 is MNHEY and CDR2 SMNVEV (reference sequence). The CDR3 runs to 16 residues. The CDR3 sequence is CASSSPSGSMAGELFF. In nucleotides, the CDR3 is TGTGCCAGCAGTTCCCCTAGCGGGAGTATGGCCGGGGAGCTGTTTTTT.

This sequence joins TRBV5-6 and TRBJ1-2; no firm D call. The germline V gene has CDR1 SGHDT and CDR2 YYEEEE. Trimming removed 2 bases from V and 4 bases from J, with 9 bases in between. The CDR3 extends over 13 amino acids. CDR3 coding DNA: TGTGCCAGCAGCTTTGAGACTTCCTATGGCTACACCTTC. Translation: CASSFETSYGYTF.

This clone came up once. CDR3 in DNA: TGTGCCAGTAGTATAGAGGACGGAGTCCCCACAGATACGCAGTATTTT. Translated, it gives CASSIEDGVPTDTQYF. J is TRBJ2-3 and V is TRBV19; D is unresolved. The CDR3 covers 16 residues. Looked up from germline, CDR1 is LNHDA and CDR2 is SQIVND (reference sequence). Trimming pared 0 bases from V and 2 bases from J, leaving 12 bases between.

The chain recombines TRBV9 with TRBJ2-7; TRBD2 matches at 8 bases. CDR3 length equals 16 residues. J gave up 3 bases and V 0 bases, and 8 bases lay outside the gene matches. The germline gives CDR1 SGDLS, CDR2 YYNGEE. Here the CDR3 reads CASSVGGTSSYYEQYF. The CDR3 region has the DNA TGTGCCAGCAGCGTAGGTGGGACTAGTAGCTACTACGAGCAGTACTTC.

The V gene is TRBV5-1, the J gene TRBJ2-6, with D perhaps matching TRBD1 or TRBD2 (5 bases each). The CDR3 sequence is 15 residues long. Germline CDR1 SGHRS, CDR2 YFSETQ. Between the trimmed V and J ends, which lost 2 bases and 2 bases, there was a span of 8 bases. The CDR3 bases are TGCGCCAGCAGCTTCGAGGGGACTGGGGCCAACGTCCTGACTTTC. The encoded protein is CASSFEGTGANVLTF.

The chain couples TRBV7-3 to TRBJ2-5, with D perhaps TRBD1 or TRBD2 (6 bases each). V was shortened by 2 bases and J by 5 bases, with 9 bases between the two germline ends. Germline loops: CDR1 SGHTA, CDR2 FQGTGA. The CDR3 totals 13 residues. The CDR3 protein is CASSLGGGETQYF. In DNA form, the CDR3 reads TGTGCCAGCAGCTTAGGAGGGGGGGAGACCCAGTACTTC.

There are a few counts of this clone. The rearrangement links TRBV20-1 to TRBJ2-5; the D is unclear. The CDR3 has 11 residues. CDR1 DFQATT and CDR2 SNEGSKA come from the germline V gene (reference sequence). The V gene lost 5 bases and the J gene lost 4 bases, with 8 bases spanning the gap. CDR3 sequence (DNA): TGCAGTGCTGAACATTCAGAGACCCAGTACTTC. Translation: CSAEHSETQYF.

CDR3 sequence reads: CSVPSQTRGEKLFF. In DNA, the CDR3 is TGCAGCGTTCCAAGCCAGACCCGCGGTGAAAAACTGTTTTTT. The rearrangement joins TRBV29-1 to TRBJ1-4; D remains ambiguous. V lost 5 bases to trimming and J lost 7 bases, with 17 bases between them. Germline lookup yields CDR1 SQVTM and CDR2 ANQGSEA. The CDR3 length is 14 residues.

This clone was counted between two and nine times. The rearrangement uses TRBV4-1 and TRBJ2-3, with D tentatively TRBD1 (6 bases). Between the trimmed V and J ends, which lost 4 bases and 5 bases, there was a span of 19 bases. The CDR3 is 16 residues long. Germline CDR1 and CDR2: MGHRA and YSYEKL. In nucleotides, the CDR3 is TGCGCCAGCAGCCTCCTTGGGGGCGGGCCTCTAGATACGCAGTATTTT. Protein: CASSLLGGGPLDTQYF.

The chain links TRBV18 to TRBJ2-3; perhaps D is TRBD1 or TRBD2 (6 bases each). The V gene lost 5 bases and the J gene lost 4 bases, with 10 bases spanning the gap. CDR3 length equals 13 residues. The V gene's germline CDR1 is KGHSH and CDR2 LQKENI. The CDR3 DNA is TGTGCCAGCTCAGGAGGGGGGTCAGATACGCAGTATTTT. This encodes CASSGGGSDTQYF.

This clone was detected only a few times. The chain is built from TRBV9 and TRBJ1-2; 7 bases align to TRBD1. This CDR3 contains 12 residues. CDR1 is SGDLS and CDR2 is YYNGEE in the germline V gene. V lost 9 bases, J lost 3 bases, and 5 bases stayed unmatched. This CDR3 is CATWDRYYGYTF. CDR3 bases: TGTGCCACGTGGGACAGATACTATGGCTACACCTTC.

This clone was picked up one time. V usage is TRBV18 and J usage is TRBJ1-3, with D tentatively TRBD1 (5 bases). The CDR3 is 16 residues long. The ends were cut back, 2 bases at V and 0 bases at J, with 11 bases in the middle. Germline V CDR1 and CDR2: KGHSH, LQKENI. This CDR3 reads CASSPEQASSGNTIYF. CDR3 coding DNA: TGTGCCAGCTCACCAGAACAGGCATCCTCTGGAAACACCATATATTTT.

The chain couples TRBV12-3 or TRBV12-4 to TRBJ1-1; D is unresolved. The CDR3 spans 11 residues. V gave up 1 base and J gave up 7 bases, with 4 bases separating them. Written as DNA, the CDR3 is TGTGCCAGCAGTTTAGGGCTTGAAGCTTTCTTT. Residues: CASSLGLEAFF.

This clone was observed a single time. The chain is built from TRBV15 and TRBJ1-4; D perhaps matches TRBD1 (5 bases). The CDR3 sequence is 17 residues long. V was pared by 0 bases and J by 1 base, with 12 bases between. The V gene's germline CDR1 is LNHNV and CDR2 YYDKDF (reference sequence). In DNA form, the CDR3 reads TGTGCCACCAGCAGAGACCTGGCGGGGGGAACTAATGAAAAACTGTTTTTT. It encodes CATSRDLAGGTNEKLFF.

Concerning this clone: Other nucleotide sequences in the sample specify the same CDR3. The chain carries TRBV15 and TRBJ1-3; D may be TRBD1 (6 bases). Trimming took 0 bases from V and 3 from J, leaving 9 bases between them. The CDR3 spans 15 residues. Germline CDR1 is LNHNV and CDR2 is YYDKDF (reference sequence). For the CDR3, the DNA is TGTGCCACCAGCAGAGACAGGGGTGGTGGAAACACCATATATTTT. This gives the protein CATSRDRGGGNTIYF.

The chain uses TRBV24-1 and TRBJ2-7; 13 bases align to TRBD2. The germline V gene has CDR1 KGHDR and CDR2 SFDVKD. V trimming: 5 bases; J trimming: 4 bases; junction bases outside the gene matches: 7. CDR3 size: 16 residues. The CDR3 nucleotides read TGTGCCACCAGTGGCCTGGGACTAGCGGGACTTTACGAGCAGTACTTC. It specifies CATSGLGLAGLYEQYF.

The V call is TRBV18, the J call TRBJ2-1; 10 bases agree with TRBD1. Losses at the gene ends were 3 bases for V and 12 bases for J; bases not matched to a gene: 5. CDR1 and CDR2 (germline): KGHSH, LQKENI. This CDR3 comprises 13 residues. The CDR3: CASSPGQGTGQFF. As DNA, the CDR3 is TGTGCCAGCTCACCGGGACAGGGGACCGGGCAGTTCTTC.

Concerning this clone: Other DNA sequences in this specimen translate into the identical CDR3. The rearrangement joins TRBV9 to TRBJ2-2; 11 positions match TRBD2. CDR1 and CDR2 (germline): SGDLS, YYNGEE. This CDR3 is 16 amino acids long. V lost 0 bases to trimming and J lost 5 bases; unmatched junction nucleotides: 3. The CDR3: CASSVGLAGRTGELFF. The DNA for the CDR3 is TGTGCCAGCAGCGTAGGACTAGCGGGAAGAACCGGGGAGCTGTTTTTT.

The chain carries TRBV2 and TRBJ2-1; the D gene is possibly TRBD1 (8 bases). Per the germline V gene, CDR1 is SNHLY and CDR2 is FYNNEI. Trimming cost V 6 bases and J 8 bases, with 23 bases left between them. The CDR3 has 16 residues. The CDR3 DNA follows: TGTGCCAGCAGCCTTAGGGGGGGACAGGAAGGGCATGAGCAGTTCTTC. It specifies CASSLRGGQEGHEQFF.

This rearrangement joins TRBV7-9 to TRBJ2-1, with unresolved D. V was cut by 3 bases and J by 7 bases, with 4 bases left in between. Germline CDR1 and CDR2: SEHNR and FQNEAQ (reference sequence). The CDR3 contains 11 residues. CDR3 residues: CASSLENEQFF. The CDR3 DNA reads TGTGCCAGCAGCTTGGAGAATGAGCAGTTCTTC.

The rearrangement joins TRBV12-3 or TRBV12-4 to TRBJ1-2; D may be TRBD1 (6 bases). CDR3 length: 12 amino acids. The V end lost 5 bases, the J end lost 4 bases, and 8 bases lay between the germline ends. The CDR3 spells CASSTGPYGYTF. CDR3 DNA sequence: TGTGCCAGCAGTACAGGGCCCTATGGCTACACCTTC.

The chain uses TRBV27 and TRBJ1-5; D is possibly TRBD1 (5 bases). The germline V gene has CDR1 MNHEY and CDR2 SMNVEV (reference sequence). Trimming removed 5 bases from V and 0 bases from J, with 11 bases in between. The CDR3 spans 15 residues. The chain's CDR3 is CASSQGAVSNQPQHF. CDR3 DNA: TGTGCCAGCAGTCAAGGGGCAGTTAGCAATCAGCCCCAGCATTTT.

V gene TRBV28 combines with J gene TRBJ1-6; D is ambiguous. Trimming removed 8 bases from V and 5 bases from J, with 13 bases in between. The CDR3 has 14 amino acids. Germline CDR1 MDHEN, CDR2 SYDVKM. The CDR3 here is CASPRRGNNSPLHF. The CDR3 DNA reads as TGTGCCAGCCCCCGGCGGGGTAATAATTCACCCCTCCACTTT.

The CDR3 is CSVEQRDEQYF. Written as DNA, the CDR3 is TGCAGCGTTGAGCAAAGGGACGAGCAGTACTTC. The chain couples TRBV29-1 to TRBJ2-7; D remains unclear. The CDR3 runs to 11 residues. The V end was cut by 3 bases, the J end by 5 bases, with 8 bases between. Germline V lookup: CDR1 SQVTM, CDR2 ANQGSEA.

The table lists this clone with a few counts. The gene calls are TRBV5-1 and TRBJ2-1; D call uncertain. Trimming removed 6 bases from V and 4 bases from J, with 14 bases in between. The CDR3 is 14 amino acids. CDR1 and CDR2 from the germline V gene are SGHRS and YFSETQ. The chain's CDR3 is CASTLGAEYNEQFF. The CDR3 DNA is TGCGCCAGCACCCTGGGCGCGGAGTACAATGAGCAGTTCTTC.

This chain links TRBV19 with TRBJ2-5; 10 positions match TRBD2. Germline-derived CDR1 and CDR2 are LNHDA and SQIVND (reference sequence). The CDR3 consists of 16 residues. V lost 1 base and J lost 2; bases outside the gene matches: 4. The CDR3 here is CASSIGGLAAQETQYF. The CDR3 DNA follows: TGTGCCAGTAGTATAGGAGGACTAGCGGCACAAGAGACCCAGTACTTC. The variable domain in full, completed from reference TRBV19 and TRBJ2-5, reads DGGITQSPKYLFRKEGQNVTLSCEQNLNHDAMYWYRQDPGQGLRLIYYSQIVNDFQKGDIAEGYSVSREKKESFPLTVTSAQKNPTAFYLCASSIGGLAAQETQYFGPGTRLLVL.

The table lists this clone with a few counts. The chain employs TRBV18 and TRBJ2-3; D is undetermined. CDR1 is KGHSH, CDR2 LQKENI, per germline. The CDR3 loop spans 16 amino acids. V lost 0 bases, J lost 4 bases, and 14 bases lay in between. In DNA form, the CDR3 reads TGTGCCAGCTCACCACCCGGCGGTGGTTGGGCAGATACGCAGTATTTT. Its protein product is CASSPPGGGWADTQYF.

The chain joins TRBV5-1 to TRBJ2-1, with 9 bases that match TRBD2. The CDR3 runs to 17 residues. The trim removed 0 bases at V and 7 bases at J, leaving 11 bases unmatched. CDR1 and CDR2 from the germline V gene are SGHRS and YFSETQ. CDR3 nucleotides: TGCGCCAGCAGCTTGGCCGGGGCTAGCGGGACTAGGAATGAGCAGTTCTTC. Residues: CASSLAGASGTRNEQFF. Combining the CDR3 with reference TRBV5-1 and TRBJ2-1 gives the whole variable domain KAGVTQTPRYLIKTRGQQVTLSCSPISGHRSVSWYQQTPGQGLQFLFEYFSETQRNKGNFPGRFSGRQFSNSRSEMNVSTLELGDSALYLCASSLAGASGTRNEQFFGPGTRLTVL.